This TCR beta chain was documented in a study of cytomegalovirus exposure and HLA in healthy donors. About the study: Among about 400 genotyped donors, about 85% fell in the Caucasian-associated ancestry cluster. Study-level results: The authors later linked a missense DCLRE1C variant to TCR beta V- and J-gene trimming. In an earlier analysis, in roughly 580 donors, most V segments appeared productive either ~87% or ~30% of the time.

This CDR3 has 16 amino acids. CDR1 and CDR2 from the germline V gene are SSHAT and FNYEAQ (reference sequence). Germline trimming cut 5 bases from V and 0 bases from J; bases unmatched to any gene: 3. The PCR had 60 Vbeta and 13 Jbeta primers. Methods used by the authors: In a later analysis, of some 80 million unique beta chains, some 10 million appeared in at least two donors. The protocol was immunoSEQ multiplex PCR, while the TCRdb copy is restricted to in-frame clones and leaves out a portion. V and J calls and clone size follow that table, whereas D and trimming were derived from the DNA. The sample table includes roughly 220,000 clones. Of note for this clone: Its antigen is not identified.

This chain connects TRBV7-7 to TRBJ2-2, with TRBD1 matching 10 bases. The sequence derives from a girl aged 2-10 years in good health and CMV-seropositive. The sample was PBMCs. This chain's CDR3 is CASSPGQGPNTGELFF. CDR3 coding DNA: TGTGCCAGCAGCCCGGGACAGGGGCCGAACACCGGGGAGCTGTTTTTT.